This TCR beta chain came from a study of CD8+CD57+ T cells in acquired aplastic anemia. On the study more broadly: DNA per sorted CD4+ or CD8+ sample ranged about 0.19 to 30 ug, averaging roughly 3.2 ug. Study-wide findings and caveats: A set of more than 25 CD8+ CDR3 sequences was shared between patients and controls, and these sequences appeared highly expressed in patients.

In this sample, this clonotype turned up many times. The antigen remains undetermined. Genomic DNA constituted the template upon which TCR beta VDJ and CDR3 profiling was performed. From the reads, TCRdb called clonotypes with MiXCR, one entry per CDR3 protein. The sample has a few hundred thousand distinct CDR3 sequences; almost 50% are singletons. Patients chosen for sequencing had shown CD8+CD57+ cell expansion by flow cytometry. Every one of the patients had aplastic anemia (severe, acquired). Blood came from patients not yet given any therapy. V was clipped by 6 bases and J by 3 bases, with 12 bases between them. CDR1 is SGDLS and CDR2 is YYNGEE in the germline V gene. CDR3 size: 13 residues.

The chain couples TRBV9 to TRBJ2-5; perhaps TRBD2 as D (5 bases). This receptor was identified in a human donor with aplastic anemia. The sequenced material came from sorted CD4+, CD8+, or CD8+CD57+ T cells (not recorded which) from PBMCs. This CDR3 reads CASNFAGEETQYF. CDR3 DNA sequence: TGTGCCAGCAATTTCGCCGGGGAAGAGACCCAGTACTTC.